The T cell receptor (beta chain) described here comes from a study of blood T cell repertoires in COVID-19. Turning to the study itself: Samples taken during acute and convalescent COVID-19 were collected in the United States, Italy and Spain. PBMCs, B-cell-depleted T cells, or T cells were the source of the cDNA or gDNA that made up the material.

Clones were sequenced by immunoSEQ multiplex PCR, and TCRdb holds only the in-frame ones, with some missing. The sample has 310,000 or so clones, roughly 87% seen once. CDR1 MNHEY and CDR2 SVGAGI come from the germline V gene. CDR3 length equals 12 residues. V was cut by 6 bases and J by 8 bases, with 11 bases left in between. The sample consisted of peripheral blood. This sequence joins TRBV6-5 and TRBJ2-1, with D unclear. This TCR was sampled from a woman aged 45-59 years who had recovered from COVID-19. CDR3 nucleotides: TGTGCCAGCAGACCGAGATACGATGAGCAGTTCTTC. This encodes CASRPRYDEQFF.